Shown below are 15 T cell receptor beta chains from a single sample sequenced in a study of blood T cell repertoires in COVID-19. The repertoire was sequenced with immunoSEQ multiplex PCR; TCRdb's copy has only in-frame clones and lacks some. The table shows roughly 440,000 clones, with 88% occurring only once. The sequencing input was peripheral blood. These receptors all stem from a woman in her 50s with COVID-19, enrolled during active disease.

This clone was seen a handful of times. This rearrangement joins TRBV9 to TRBJ2-1; unclear D gene. V shed 0 bases and J shed 0 bases, with 7 bases lying between them. CDR1 SGDLS and CDR2 YYNGEE come from the germline V gene. The CDR3 is 15 amino acids. CDR3: CASSVGRSSYNEQFF. CDR3 in DNA: TGTGCCAGCAGCGTAGGTCGGAGCTCCTACAATGAGCAGTTCTTC.

V and J are TRBV7-9 and TRBJ2-1; D is possibly TRBD1 (6 bases). CDR1 is SEHNR, CDR2 FQNEAQ, per germline (reference sequence). V was shortened by 6 bases and J by 7 bases, with 10 bases between the two germline ends. The CDR3 covers 12 residues. The CDR3 region is CASRGAQNEQFF. CDR3 nucleotide sequence: TGTGCCAGCAGGGGGGCCCAAAATGAGCAGTTCTTC.

The chain has TRBV25-1 and TRBJ1-4; TRBD1 agrees at 7 bases. Germline trimming cut 5 bases from V and 4 bases from J; bases unmatched to any gene: 7. Germline CDR1 MGHDK, CDR2 SYGVNS. The CDR3 is 15 amino acids. CDR3 DNA: TGTGCCAGCAGTAGCACAGGGGCTATTAATGAAAAACTGTTTTTT. Amino acid sequence: CASSSTGAINEKLFF.

This chain joins TRBV19 and TRBJ2-2; D is uncertain. Trimming took off 5 bases at V and 2 bases at J, with 15 bases between the two ends. Germline V gene lookup returns CDR1 LNHDA and CDR2 SQIVND (reference sequence). CDR3 size: 16 residues. CDR3: CASSSQEPFNTGELFF. DNA of the CDR3: TGTGCCAGTAGTTCCCAGGAACCCTTCAACACCGGGGAGCTGTTTTTT.

This clone has just one count. J is TRBJ2-7 and V is TRBV5-6; a weak D match, TRBD1 (6 bases). Per the germline V gene, CDR1 is SGHDT and CDR2 is YYEEEE. V was pared by 5 bases and J by 6 bases, with 18 bases between. The CDR3 runs to 14 residues. CDR3 coding DNA: TGTGCCAGCAGGGGGTGGGACAATATGGGCGAGCAGTACTTC. Protein product: CASRGWDNMGEQYF.

The V call is TRBV23-1, the J call TRBJ1-5; D not certain. TRBV23-1 is given ORF status, its function remaining uncertain. The CDR3 loop spans 13 amino acids. The V and J ends lost 4 bases and 2 bases respectively, with 6 bases between them. The chain's CDR3 is CASSLTGNQPQHF. CDR3 coding DNA: TGCGCCAGCAGTCTCACAGGCAATCAGCCCCAGCATTTT.

This chain links TRBV27 with TRBJ2-2; 9 bases align to TRBD1. This CDR3 has 15 residues. Germline V gives CDR1 MNHEY, CDR2 SMNVEV (reference sequence). Unmatched junction bases numbered 10, after V lost 7 bases and J lost 7 bases. CDR3: CASTSEQGAGGELFF. CDR3 nucleotides: TGTGCCAGCACTTCCGAACAGGGGGCGGGCGGGGAGCTGTTTTTT.

V is TRBV12-3 or TRBV12-4 and J is TRBJ2-7; TRBD1 might be the D (5 bases). The V gene lost 5 bases and the J gene lost 6 bases, with 14 bases spanning the gap. The CDR3 runs to 13 residues. The chain's CDR3 is CASSHSHRSEQYF. CDR3 bases: TGTGCCAGCAGTCACTCACACAGGAGCGAGCAGTACTTC.

The chain recombines TRBV9 with TRBJ2-4; D perhaps matches TRBD2 (6 bases). CDR1 SGDLS and CDR2 YYNGEE come from the germline V gene. The V and J ends lost 0 bases and 1 base respectively, with 8 bases between them. The CDR3 length is 15 residues. The CDR3 loop reads CASSVEEGAKNIQYF. The CDR3 DNA reads as TGTGCCAGCAGCGTAGAGGAGGGGGCCAAAAACATTCAGTACTTC.

The chain has TRBV18 and TRBJ1-1; the D gene is possibly TRBD1 (5 bases). Germline CDR1 reads KGHSH; CDR2 reads LQKENI. V lost 6 bases and J lost 3, with 11 bases in between. CDR3 size: 13 residues. In DNA, the CDR3 is TGTGCCAGCTCGGGGATAGGGGACACTGAAGCTTTCTTT. Protein product: CASSGIGDTEAFF.

The chain joins TRBV11-2 to TRBJ2-2; 8 nucleotides line up with TRBD2. The germline V gene encodes CDR1 SGHAT and CDR2 FQNNGV. This CDR3 comprises 15 residues. Unmatched junction bases numbered 8, after V lost 4 bases and J lost 7 bases. The CDR3 DNA is TGTGCCAGCAGCTCCTATTCGGGGGGGGGCGGGGAGCTGTTTTTT. Translation: CASSSYSGGGGELFF.

The genes are TRBV2 and TRBJ2-7, with 9 bases fitting TRBD1. Per germline, CDR1 SNHLY and CDR2 FYNNEI. The length of the CDR3 is 12 residues. V lost 8 bases to trimming and J lost 1 base; unmatched junction nucleotides: 0. The CDR3 sequence is CASGTGSYEQYF. The CDR3 nucleotides are TGTGCCAGCGGGACAGGGTCCTACGAGCAGTACTTC.

The V call is TRBV27, the J call TRBJ2-2; 10 nucleotides align to TRBD1. V was clipped by 5 bases and J by 7 bases; unmatched bases: 7. From germline, CDR1 is MNHEY and CDR2 SMNVEV (reference sequence). The CDR3 has 15 residues. CDR3 coding DNA: TGTGCCAGCAGTCCCGGGACAGGGGAGGACGGGGAGCTGTTTTTT. Its protein product is CASSPGTGEDGELFF.

The chain links TRBV21-1 to TRBJ1-5. TRBV21-1 is marked as a pseudogene. The CDR3 spans 15 residues. The CDR3, as DNA: TGTGCCAGCAGCAAAGCGGCGGTTAGCAATCAGCCCCAGCATTTT. Its protein product is CASSKAAVSNQPQHF.

This clone was seen a single time. The V call is TRBV27, the J call TRBJ1-6; TRBD1 might be the D (6 bases). The CDR3 totals 15 residues. Trimming cost V 5 bases and J 10 bases, with 18 bases left between them. CDR1 is MNHEY, CDR2 SMNVEV, per germline (reference sequence). CDR3 region: CASSDLLTGSSPLHF. CDR3 bases: TGTGCCAGCAGTGACCTACTGACAGGCTCCTCACCCCTCCACTTT.